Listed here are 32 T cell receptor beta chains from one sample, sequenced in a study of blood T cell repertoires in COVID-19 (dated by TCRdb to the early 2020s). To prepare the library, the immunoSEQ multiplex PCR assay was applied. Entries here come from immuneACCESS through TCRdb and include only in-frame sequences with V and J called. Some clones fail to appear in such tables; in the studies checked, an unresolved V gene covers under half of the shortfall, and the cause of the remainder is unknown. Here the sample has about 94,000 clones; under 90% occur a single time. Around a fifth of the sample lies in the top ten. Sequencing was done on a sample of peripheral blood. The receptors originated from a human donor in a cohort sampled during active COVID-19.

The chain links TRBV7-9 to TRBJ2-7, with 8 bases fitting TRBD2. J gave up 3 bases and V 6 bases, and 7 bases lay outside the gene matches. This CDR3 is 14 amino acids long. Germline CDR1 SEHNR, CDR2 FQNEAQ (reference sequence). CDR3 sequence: CASRPLRGGYEQYF. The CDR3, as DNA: TGTGCCAGCAGGCCACTACGGGGGGGCTACGAGCAGTACTTC.

Here the CDR3 DNA reads TGTGCCAGCAGTTTATTAAGCAATCAGCCCCAGCATTTT. It yields the protein CASSLLSNQPQHF. This chain joins TRBV28 and TRBJ1-5; D uncertain. The germline V gene has CDR1 MDHEN and CDR2 SYDVKM. The CDR3 totals 13 residues. V dropped 1 base and J dropped 1 base, with 2 bases sitting between them.

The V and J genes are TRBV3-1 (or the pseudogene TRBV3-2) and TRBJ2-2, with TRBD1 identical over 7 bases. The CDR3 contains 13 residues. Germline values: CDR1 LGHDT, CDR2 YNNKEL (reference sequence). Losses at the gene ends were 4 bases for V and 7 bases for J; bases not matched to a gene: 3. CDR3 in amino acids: CASSRDRVGELFF. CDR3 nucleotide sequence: TGTGCCAGCAGCCGAGACAGGGTCGGGGAGCTGTTTTTT.

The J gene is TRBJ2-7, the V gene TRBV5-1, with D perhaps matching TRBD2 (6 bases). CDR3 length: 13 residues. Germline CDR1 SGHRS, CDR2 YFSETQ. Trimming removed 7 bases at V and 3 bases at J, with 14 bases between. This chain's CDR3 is CASGPSENYEQYF. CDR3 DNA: TGCGCCAGCGGGCCTAGCGAGAACTACGAGCAGTACTTC.

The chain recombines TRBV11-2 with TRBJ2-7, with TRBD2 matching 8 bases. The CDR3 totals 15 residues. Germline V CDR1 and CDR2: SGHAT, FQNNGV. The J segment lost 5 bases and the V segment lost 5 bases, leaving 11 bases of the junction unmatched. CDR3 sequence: CASSTPGLVVHEQYF. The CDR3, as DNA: TGTGCCAGCAGCACTCCGGGACTAGTTGTACACGAGCAGTACTTC.

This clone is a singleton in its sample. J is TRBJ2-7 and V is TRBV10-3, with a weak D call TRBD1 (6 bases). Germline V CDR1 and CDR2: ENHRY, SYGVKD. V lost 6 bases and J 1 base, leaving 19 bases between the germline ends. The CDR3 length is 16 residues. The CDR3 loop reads CAISTTVGATSYEQYF. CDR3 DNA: TGTGCCATCAGCACGACTGTGGGGGCGACGTCCTACGAGCAGTACTTC.

CDR3 DNA sequence: TGTGCCAGCAGCGAAAGGGGGCCCGGGACGTCTGGCGACGAGCAGTACTTC. It yields the protein CASSERGPGTSGDEQYF. V is TRBV4-2 and J is TRBJ2-7; 7 bases line up with TRBD1. V trimming: 5 bases; J trimming: 5 bases; junction bases outside the gene matches: 18. The V gene's germline CDR1 is LGHNA and CDR2 YNFKEQ. This CDR3 comprises 17 residues.

The CDR3, as DNA: TGTGCCAGCATCGCGGGGGGCTTTTACGAGCAGTACTTC. Its translation is CASIAGGFYEQYF. The rearrangement uses TRBV5-5 and TRBJ2-7, with 8 bases identical to TRBD2. The length of the CDR3 is 13 residues. V dropped 6 bases and J dropped 4; count of bases not matched to a gene: 6. Germline lookup yields CDR1 SGHKS and CDR2 YYEKEE (reference sequence). Full variable domain (outside the CDR3, taken from reference TRBV5-5 and TRBJ2-7): DAGVTQSPTHLIKTRGQQVTLRCSPISGHKSVSWYQQVLGQGPQFIFQYYEKEERGRGNFPDRFSARQFPNYSSELNVNALLLGDSALYLCASIAGGFYEQYFGPGTRLTVT.

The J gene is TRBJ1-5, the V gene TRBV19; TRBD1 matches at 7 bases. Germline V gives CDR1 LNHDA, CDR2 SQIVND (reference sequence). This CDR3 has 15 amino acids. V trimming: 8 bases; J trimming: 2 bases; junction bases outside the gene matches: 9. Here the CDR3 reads CASRGQGVRNQPQHF. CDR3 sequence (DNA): TGTGCCAGTCGGGGGCAGGGGGTACGCAATCAGCCCCAGCATTTT.

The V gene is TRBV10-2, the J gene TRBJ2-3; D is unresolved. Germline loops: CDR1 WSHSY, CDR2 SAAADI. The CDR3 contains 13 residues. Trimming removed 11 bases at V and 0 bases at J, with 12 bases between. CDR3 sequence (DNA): TGCGCCCGCTCCACCGGGAGCACAGATACGCAGTATTTT. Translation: CARSTGSTDTQYF.

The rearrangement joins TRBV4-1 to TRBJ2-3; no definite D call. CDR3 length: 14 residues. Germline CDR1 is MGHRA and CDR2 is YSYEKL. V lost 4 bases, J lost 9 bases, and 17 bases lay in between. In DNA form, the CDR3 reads TGCGCCAGCAGCCCCCCCCGGCCCCCAGGCACGCAGTATTTT. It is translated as CASSPPRPPGTQYF.

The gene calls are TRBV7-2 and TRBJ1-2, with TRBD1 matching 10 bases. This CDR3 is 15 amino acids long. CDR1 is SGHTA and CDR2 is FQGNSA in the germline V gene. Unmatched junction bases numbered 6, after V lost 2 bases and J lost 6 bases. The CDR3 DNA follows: TGTGCCAGCAGCTTACGGGACAGGGGCAGAGATGGCTACACCTTC. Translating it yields CASSLRDRGRDGYTF.

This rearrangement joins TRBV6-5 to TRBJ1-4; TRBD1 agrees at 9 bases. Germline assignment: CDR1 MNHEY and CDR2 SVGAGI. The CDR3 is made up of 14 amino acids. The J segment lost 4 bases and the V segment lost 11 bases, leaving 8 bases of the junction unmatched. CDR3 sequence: CAVREGQGNEKLFF. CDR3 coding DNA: TGTGCCGTAAGGGAGGGACAGGGTAATGAAAAACTGTTTTTT.

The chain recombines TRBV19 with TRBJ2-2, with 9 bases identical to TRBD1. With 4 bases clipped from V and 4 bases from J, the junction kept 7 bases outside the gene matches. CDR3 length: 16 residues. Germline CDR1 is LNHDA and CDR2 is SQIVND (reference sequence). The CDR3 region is CASSTGTGLVTGELFF. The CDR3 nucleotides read TGTGCCAGTAGTACCGGGACAGGGTTGGTCACCGGGGAGCTGTTTTTT.

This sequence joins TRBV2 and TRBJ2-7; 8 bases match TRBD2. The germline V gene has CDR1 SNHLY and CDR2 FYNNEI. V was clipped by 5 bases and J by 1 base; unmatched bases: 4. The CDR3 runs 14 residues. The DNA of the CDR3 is TGTGCCAGCAGTAACCGGGGGGGTTCCTACGAGCAGTACTTC. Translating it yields CASSNRGGSYEQYF.

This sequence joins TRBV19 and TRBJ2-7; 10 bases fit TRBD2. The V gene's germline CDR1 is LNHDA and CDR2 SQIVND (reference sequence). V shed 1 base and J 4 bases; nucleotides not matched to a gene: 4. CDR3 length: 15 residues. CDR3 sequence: CASSIASGSQYEQYF. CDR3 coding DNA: TGTGCCAGTAGTATAGCTAGCGGGAGTCAGTACGAGCAGTACTTC.

This chain's CDR3 is CASSWSGNSGANVLTF. In nucleotides, the CDR3 is TGCGCCAGCAGCTGGTCAGGAAACTCTGGGGCCAACGTCCTGACTTTC. V and J are TRBV5-1 and TRBJ2-6; D gene unclear. There are 16 residues in the CDR3. V lost 3 bases and J 0 bases, leaving 10 bases between the germline ends. Germline lookup yields CDR1 SGHRS and CDR2 YFSETQ.

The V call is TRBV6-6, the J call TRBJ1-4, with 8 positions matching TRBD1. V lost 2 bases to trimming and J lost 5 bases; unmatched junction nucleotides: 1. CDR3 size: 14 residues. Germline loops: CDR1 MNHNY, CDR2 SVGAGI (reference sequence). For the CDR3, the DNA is TGTGCCAGCAGTTACGGACAGGGCAATGAAAAACTGTTTTTT. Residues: CASSYGQGNEKLFF.

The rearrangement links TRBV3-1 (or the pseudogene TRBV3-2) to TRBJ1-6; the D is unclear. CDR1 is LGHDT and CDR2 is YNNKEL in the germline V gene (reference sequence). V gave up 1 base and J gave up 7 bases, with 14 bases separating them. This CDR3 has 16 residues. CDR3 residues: CASSQAPHGGNSPLHF. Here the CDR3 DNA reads TGTGCCAGCAGCCAAGCCCCCCACGGAGGGAATTCACCCCTCCACTTT.

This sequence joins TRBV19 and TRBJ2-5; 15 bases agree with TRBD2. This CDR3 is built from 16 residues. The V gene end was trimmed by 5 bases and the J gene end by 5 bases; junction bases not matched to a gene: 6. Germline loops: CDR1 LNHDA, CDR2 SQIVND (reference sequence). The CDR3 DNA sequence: TGTGCCAGTAGTCTCGGGACTAGCGGGAGGAAGGAGACCCAGTACTTC. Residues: CASSLGTSGRKETQYF. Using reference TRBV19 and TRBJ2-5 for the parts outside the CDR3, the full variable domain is DGGITQSPKYLFRKEGQNVTLSCEQNLNHDAMYWYRQDPGQGLRLIYYSQIVNDFQKGDIAEGYSVSREKKESFPLTVTSAQKNPTAFYLCASSLGTSGRKETQYFGPGTRLLVL.

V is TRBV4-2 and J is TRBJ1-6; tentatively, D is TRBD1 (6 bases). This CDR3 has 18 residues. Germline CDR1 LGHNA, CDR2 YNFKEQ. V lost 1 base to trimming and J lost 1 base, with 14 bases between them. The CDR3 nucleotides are TGTGCCAGCAGCCAAGGGATCGGCAGGGGTTCCTATAATTCACCCCTCCACTTT. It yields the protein CASSQGIGRGSYNSPLHF.

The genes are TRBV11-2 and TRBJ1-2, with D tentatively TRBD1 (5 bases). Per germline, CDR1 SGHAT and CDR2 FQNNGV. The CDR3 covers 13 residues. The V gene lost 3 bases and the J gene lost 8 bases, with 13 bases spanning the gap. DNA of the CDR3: TGTGCCAGCAGCTTCCAGGGAGGTCGGGGCTACACCTTC. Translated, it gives CASSFQGGRGYTF.

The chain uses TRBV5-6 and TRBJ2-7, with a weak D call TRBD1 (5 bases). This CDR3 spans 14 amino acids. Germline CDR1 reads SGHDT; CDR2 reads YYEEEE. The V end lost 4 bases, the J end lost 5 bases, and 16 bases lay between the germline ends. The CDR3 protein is CASSRPAGLDEQYF. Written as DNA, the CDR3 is TGTGCCAGCAGCCGCCCGGCAGGGCTGGACGAGCAGTACTTC.

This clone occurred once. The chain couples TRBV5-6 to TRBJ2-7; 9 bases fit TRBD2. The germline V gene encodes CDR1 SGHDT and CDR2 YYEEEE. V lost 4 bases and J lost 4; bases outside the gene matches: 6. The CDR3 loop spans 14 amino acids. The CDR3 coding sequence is TGTGCCAGCAGCCCCTTAGCGGGGGCGTACGAGCAGTACTTC. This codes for CASSPLAGAYEQYF.

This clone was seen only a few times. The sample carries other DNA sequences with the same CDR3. CDR3 loop: CASSQDGGGYEQYF. In nucleotides, the CDR3 is TGTGCCAGCAGCCAAGATGGAGGAGGCTACGAGCAGTACTTC. The rearrangement uses TRBV3-1 (or the pseudogene TRBV3-2) and TRBJ2-7; TRBD2 might be the D (5 bases). The CDR3 totals 14 residues. From germline, CDR1 is LGHDT and CDR2 YNNKEL (reference sequence). Trimming pared 0 bases from V and 3 bases from J, leaving 9 bases between.

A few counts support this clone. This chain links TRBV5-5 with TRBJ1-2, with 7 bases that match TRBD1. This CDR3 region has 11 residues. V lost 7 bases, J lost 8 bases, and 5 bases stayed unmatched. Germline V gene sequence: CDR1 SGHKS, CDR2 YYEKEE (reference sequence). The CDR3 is CASRTGGGYTF. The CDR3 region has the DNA TGTGCCAGCCGGACAGGAGGCGGCTACACCTTC.

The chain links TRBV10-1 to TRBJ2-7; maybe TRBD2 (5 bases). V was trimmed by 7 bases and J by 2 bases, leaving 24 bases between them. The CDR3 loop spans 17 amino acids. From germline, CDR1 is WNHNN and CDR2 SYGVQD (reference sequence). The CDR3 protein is CASTLSVSTGGTYEQYF. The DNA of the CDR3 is TGCGCCAGCACCTTATCAGTGAGTACCGGAGGAACCTACGAGCAGTACTTC.

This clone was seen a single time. This CDR3 reads CASSLAGGAQPQHF. The CDR3 nucleotides read TGCGCCAGCAGCTTAGCAGGGGGCGCCCAGCCCCAGCATTTT. V gene TRBV5-1 combines with J gene TRBJ1-5; 8 bases are a match to TRBD1. Germline V gene sequence: CDR1 SGHRS, CDR2 YFSETQ. The CDR3 has 14 residues. Losses at the gene ends were 2 bases for V and 7 bases for J; bases not matched to a gene: 5.

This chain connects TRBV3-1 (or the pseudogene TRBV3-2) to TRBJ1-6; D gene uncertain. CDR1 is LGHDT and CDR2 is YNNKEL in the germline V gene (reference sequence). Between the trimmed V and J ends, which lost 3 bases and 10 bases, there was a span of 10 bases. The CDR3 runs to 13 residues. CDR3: CASSHETGSPLHF. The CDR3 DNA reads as TGTGCCAGCAGCCATGAGACTGGGTCACCCCTCCACTTT.

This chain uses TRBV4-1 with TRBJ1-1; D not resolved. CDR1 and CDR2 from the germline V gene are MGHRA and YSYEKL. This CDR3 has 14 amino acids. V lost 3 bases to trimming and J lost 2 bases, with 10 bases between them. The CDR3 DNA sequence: TGCGCCAGCAGCCAGGGGAGGTTCAACACTGAAGCTTTCTTT. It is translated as CASSQGRFNTEAFF.

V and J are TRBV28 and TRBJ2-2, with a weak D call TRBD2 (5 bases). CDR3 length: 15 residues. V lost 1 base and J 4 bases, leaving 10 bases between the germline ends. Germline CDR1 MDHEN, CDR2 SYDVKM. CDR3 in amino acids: CASSLYGVLTGELFF. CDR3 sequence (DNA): TGTGCCAGCAGTTTATACGGGGTCCTCACCGGGGAGCTGTTTTTT.

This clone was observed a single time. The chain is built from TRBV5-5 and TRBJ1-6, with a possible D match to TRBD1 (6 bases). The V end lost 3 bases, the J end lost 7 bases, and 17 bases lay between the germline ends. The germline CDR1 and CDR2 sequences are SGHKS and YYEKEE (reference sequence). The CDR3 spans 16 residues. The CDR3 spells CASSSGGGGRNSPLHF. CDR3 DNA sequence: TGTGCCAGCAGCTCTGGGGGCGGCGGCCGAAATTCACCCCTCCACTTT. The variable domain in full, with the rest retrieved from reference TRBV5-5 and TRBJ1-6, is DAGVTQSPTHLIKTRGQQVTLRCSPISGHKSVSWYQQVLGQGPQFIFQYYEKEERGRGNFPDRFSARQFPNYSSELNVNALLLGDSALYLCASSSGGGGRNSPLHFGNGTRLTVT.